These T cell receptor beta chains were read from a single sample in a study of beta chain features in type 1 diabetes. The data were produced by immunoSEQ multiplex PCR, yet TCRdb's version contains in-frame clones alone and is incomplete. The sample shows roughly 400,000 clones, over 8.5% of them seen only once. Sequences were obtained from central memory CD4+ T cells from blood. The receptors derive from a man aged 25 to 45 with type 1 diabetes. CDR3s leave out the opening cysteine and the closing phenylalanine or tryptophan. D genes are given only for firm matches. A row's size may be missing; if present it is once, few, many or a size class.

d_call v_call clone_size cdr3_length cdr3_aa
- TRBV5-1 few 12 ASSLGGAGHEQY
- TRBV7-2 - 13 ASSSAGFNTDTQY
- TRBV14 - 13 ASSQGTTSSYEQY
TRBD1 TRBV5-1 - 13 ASSLGTQGAPEQF
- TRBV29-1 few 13 SVRRGAGGQETQY
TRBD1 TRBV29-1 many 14 SARQGTSGLNTEAF
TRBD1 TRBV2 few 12 ASSGQGAYYEQY
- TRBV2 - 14 ASSVRGYTSYNEQF
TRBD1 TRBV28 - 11 ASSSQGAEGYT
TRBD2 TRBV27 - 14 ASSPYGRRATDTQY
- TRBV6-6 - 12 ASSWAGVNTEAF
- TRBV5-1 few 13 ASSLDGAGANVLT
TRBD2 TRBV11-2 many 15 ASSWGGSGTNTGELF
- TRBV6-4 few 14 ASSDIRTSPRNGYT
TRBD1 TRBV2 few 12 ASITGGWDYGYT